This TCR beta chain was recorded in a study of blood T cell dynamics during melanoma immunotherapy. This CDR3 contains 12 residues. Between the trimmed V and J ends, which lost 5 bases and 2 bases, there was a span of 6 bases. Per the germline V gene, CDR1 is SEHNR and CDR2 is FQNEAQ (reference sequence). Repertoires were generated with immunoSEQ multiplex PCR, while TCRdb's copy carries only in-frame clones and drops some. Of 7,000 or so clones in the sample, 84% were seen once. The time point: pre-treatment baseline. This clonotype originated in a human donor with melanoma. Sequencing used blood, obtained from a patient treated with checkpoint blockade. The rearrangement joins TRBV7-9 to TRBJ1-2; D unresolved. CDR3 loop: CASSLQNYGYTF. The CDR3 DNA sequence: TGTGCCAGCAGCCTACAGAACTATGGCTACACCTTC.